This TCR beta chain stems from a study of blood T cells in healthy people across ages. PCR was performed a second time for about 7 to 12 cycles using a sample-barcoded 5' primer and a J-beta primer mix. Every single cDNA molecule received a tag from a template-switch adaptor with 12 random nucleotides. TCRdb independently ran MiXCR on the 5' RACE reads; one entry per CDR3 protein. Here the sample spans 1.5 million to 2 million distinct CDR3 sequences, 49% being singletons. Study-wide results and caveats: Conclusively comparing naive with antigen-experienced cells was impossible with unsorted PBMCs. Diversity estimates from one million T cells were considered underestimates.

This clonotype was seen more than once but under ten times. Its antigen is still unknown. This CDR3 is 12 amino acids long. Germline CDR1 and CDR2: SGHKS and YYEKEE (reference sequence). Trimming took 4 bases from V and 5 from J, leaving 10 bases between them. This TCR came from a woman between 40 and 50 years old in good health. The chain employs TRBV5-5 and TRBJ2-7; a possible D gene is TRBD2 (6 bases). What was sequenced was blood. CDR3: CASSVGLHEQYF. CDR3 in DNA: TGTGCCAGCAGCGTGGGACTCCACGAGCAGTACTTC.